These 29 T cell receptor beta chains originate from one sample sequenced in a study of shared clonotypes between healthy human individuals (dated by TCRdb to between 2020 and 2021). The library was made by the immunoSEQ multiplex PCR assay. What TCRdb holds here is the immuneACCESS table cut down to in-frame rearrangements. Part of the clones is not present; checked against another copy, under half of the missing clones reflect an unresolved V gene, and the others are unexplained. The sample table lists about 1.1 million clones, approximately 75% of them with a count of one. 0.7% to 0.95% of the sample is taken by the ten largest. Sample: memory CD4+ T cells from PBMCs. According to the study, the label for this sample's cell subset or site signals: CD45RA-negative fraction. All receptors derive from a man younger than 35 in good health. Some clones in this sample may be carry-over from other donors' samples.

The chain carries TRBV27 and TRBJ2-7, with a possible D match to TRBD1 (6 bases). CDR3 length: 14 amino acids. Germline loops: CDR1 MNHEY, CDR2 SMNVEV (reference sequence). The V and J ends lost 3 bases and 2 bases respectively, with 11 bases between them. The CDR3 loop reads CASSFRQAPYEQYF. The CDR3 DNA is TGTGCCAGCAGTTTCAGACAGGCCCCCTACGAGCAGTACTTC.

The CDR3, as DNA: TGTGCCAGCGCCCCGGACAATCAGCCCCAGCATTTT. Its translation: CASAPDNQPQHF. The rearrangement joins TRBV2 to TRBJ1-5; D is uncertain. V was shortened by 8 bases and J by 3 bases, with 8 bases between the two germline ends. The CDR3 consists of 12 residues. Per the germline V gene, CDR1 is SNHLY and CDR2 is FYNNEI.

CDR3 sequence: CASSLGTGKLFF. Written as DNA, the CDR3 is TGTGCCAGCAGCTTAGGCACTGGAAAACTGTTTTTT. This chain links TRBV7-3 with TRBJ1-4, with unresolved D. Trimming left V 2 bases short and J 10 bases short, with 8 bases between. The CDR3 has 12 residues. The V gene's germline CDR1 is SGHTA and CDR2 FQGTGA.

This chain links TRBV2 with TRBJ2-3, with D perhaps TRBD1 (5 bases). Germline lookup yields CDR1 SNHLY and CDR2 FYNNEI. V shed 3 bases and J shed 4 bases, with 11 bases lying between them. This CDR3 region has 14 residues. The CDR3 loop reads CASSDRVVADTQYF. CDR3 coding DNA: TGTGCCAGCAGTGACAGGGTGGTCGCAGATACGCAGTATTTT. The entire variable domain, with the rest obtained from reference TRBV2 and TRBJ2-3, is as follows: EPEVTQTPSHQVTQMGQEVILRCVPISNHLYFYWYRQILGQKVEFLVSFYNNEISEKSEIFDDQFSVERPDGSNFTLKIRSTKLEDSAMYFCASSDRVVADTQYFGPGTRLTVL.

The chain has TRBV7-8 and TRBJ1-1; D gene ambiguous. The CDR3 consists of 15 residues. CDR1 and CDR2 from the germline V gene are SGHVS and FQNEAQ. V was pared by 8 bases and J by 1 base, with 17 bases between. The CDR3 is CASGPIKQANTEAFF. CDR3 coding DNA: TGTGCCAGCGGACCCATCAAGCAAGCGAACACTGAAGCTTTCTTT.

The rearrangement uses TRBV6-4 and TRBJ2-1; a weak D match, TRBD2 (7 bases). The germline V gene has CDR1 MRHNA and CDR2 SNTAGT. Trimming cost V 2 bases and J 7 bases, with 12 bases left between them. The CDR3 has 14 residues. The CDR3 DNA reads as TGTGCCAGCAGTGACCAAGGGGGGGGGAATGAGCAGTTCTTC. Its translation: CASSDQGGGNEQFF.

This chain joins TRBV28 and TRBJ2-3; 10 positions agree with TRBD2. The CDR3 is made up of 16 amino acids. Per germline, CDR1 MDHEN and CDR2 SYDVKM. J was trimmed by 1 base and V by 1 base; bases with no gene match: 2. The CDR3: CASSLLGLAGTDTQYF. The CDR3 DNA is TGTGCCAGCAGTTTATTAGGACTAGCGGGCACAGATACGCAGTATTTT. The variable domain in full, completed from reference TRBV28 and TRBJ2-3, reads DVKVTQSSRYLVKRTGEKVFLECVQDMDHENMFWYRQDPGLGLRLIYFSYDVKMKEKGDIPEGYSVSREKKERFSLILESASTNQTSMYLCASSLLGLAGTDTQYFGPGTRLTVL.

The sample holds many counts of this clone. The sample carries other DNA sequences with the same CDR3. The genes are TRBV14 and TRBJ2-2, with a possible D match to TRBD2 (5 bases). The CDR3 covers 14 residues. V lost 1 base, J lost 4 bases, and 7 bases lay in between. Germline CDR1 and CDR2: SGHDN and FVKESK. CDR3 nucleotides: TGTGCCAGCAGCCAAGGACGGGGCACCGGGGAGCTGTTTTTT. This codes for CASSQGRGTGELFF.

The CDR3 bases are TGTGCCAGCAGCTTAGGAGGGGGACTAACCTACAATGAGCAGTTCTTC. This encodes CASSLGGGLTYNEQFF. This chain uses TRBV7-2 with TRBJ2-1; a weak D match, TRBD2 (7 bases). From germline, CDR1 is SGHTA and CDR2 FQGNSA. The CDR3 consists of 16 residues. Trimming stripped 1 base from V and 2 bases from J, with 12 bases between. The entire variable domain, with the rest obtained from reference TRBV7-2 and TRBJ2-1, is as follows: GAGVSQSPSNKVTEKGKDVELRCDPISGHTALYWYRQSLGQGLEFLIYFQGNSAPDKSGLPSDRFSAERTGGSVSTLTIQRTQQEDSAVYLCASSLGGGLTYNEQFFGPGTRLTVL.

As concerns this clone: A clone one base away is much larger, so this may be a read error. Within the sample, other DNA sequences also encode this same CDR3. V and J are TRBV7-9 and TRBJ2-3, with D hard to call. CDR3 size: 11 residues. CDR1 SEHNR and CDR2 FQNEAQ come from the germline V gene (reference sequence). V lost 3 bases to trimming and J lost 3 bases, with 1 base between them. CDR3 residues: CASSFTDTQYF. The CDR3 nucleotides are TGTGCCAGCAGCTTTACAGATACGCAGTATTTT.

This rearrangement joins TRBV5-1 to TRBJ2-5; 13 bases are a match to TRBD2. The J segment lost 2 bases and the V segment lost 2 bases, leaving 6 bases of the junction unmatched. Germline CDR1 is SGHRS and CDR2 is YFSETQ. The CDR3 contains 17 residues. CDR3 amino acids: CASSLTMGLAGQETQYF. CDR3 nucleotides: TGCGCCAGCAGCTTAACCATGGGACTAGCGGGACAAGAGACCCAGTACTTC.

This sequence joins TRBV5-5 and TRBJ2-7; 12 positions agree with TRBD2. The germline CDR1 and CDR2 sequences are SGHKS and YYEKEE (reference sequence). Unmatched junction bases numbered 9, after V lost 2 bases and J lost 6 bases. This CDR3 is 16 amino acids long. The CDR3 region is CASSFDGLAGWGEQYF. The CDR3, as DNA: TGTGCCAGCAGCTTTGACGGACTAGCGGGATGGGGCGAGCAGTACTTC. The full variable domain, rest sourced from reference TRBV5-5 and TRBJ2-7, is DAGVTQSPTHLIKTRGQQVTLRCSPISGHKSVSWYQQVLGQGPQFIFQYYEKEERGRGNFPDRFSARQFPNYSSELNVNALLLGDSALYLCASSFDGLAGWGEQYFGPGTRLTVT.

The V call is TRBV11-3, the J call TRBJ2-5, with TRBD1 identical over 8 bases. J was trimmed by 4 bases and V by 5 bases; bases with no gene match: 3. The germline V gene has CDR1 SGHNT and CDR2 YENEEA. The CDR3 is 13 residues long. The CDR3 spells CASSQGAGETQYF. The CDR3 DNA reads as TGTGCCAGCAGCCAGGGGGCAGGAGAGACCCAGTACTTC.

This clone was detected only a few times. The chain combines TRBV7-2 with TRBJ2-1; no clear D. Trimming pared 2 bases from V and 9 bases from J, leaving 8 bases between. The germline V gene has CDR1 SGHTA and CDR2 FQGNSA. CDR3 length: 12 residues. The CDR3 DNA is TGTGCCAGCAGCTTAACACGAGGTGAGCAGTTCTTC. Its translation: CASSLTRGEQFF. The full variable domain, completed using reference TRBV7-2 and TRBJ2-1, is GAGVSQSPSNKVTEKGKDVELRCDPISGHTALYWYRQSLGQGLEFLIYFQGNSAPDKSGLPSDRFSAERTGGSVSTLTIQRTQQEDSAVYLCASSLTRGEQFFGPGTRLTVL.

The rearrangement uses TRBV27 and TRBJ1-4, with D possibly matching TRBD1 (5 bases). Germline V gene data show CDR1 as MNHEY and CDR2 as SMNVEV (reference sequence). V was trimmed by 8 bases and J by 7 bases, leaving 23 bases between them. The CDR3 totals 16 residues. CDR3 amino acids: CASCRAAGMTGEKLFF. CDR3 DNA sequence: TGTGCCAGCTGCAGGGCAGCTGGGATGACGGGTGAAAAACTGTTTTTT.

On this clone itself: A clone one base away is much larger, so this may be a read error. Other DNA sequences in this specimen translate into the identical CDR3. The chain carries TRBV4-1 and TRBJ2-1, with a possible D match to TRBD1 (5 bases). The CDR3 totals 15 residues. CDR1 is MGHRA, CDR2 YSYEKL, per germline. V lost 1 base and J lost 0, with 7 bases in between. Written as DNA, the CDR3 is TGCGCCAGCAGCCAAGGGGGCAGCTCCTACAATGAGCAGTTCTTC. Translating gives CASSQGGSSYNEQFF.

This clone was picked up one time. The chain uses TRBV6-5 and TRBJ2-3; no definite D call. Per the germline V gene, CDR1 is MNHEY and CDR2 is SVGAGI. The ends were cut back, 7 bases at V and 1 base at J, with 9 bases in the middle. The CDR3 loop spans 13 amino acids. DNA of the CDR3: TGTGCCAGCATCCAATCTGGCACAGATACGCAGTATTTT. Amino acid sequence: CASIQSGTDTQYF.

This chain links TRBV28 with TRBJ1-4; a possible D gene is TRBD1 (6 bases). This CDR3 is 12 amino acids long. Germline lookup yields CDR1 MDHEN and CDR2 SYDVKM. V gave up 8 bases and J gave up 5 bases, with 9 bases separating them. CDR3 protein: CASGRGNEKLFF. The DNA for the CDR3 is TGTGCCAGCGGCAGGGGAAATGAAAAACTGTTTTTT.

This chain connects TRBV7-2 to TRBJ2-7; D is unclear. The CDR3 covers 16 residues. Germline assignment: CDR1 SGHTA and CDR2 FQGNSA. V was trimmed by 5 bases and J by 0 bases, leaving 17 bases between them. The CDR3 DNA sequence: TGTGCCAGCAGCGTAGATGTGGCGCGGAGCTCCTACGAGCAGTACTTC. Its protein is CASSVDVARSSYEQYF.

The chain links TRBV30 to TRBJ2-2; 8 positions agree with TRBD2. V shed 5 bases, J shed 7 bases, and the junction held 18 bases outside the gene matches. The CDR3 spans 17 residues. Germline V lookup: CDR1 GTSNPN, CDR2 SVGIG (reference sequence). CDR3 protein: CAWSQTWGGRQGGELFF. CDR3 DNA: TGTGCCTGGTCCCAAACCTGGGGCGGGAGGCAGGGCGGGGAGCTGTTTTTT.

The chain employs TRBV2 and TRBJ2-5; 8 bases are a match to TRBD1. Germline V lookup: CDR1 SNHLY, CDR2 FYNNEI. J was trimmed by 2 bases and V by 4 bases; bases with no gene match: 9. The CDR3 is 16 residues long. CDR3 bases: TGTGCCAGCAGTGCAAGGACAGGGCGCCCTCAAGAGACCCAGTACTTC. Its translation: CASSARTGRPQETQYF.

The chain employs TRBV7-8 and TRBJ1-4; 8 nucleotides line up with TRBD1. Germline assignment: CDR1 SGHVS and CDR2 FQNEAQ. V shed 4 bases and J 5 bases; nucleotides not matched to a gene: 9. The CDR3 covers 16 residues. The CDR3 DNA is TGTGCCAGCAGCTCAAGTCGGACAGGGCCAAATGAAAAACTGTTTTTT. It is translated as CASSSSRTGPNEKLFF.

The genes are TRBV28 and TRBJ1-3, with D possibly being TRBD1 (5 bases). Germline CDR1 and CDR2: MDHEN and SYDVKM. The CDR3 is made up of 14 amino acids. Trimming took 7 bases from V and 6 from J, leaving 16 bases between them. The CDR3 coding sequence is TGTGCCAGCATTGAGAGGGGAAGGGAAAACACCATATATTTT. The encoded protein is CASIERGRENTIYF.

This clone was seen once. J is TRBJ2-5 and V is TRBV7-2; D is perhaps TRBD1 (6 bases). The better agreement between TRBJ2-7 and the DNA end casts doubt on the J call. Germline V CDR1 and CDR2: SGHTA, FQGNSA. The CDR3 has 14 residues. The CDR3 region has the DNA TGTGCCAGCAGCCCACGGGACACAAACTACGAGCAGTACTTC. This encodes CASSPRDTNYEQYF.

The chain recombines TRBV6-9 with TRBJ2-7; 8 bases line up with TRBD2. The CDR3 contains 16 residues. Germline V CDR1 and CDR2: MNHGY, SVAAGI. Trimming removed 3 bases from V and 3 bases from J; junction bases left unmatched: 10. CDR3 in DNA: TGTGCCAGCAGTTACCCCGTTGGGACTAGTTACTACGAGCAGTACTTC. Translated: CASSYPVGTSYYEQYF.

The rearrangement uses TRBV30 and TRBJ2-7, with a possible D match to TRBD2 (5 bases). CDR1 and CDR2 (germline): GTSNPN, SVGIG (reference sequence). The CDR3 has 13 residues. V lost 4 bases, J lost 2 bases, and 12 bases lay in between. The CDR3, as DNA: TGTGCCTGGATAAGGTTAGCGCCCTACGAGCAGTACTTC. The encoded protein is CAWIRLAPYEQYF.

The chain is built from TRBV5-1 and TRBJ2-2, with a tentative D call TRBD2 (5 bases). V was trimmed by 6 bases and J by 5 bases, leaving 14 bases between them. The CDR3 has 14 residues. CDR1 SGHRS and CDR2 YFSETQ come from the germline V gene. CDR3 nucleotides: TGCGCCAGCACCCCCCCGGGGTGGACCGGGGAGCTGTTTTTT. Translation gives CASTPPGWTGELFF.

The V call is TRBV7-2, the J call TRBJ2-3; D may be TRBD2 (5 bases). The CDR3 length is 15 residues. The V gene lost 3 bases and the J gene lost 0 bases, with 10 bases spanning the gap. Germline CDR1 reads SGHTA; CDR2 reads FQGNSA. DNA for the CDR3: TGTGCCAGCAGCTTTCTTGGAGGAAGCACAGATACGCAGTATTTT. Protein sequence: CASSFLGGSTDTQYF.

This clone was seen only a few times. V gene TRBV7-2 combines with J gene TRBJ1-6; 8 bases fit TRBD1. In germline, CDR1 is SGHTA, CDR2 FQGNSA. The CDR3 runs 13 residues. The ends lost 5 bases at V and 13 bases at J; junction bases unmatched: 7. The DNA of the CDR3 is TGTGCCAGCAGCCCCGGGCGGACAGGGCCCCTCCACTTT. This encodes CASSPGRTGPLHF.